A single sample gave rise to the 26 T cell receptor beta chains below, sequenced in a study of blood T cell repertoires in COVID-19. Method: immunoSEQ multiplex PCR; TCRdb's copy keeps in-frame clones and lacks some. The profile shows about 250,000 clones, about 80% of them singletons. The material sequenced was peripheral blood. The receptors derive from a person aged 70 to 85 with COVID-19, enrolled during active disease.

The V call is TRBV14, the J call TRBJ1-6, with 7 bases lining up with TRBD1. This CDR3 has 15 amino acids. Trimming at V came to 4 bases and at J to 8 bases, leaving 8 bases not matched to a gene. Germline assignment: CDR1 SGHDN and CDR2 FVKESK. The CDR3 DNA sequence: TGTGCCAGCAGCCCCGAAGGGGGCCGGTATTCACCCCTCCACTTT. Protein product: CASSPEGGRYSPLHF.

The chain couples TRBV7-3 to TRBJ1-6, with D perhaps matching TRBD1 (5 bases). CDR3 length: 21 amino acids. The germline CDR1 and CDR2 sequences are SGHTA and FQGTGA. Deletions cut 8 bases from V and 0 bases from J, with 29 bases between. The CDR3 nucleotides read TGTGCCAGCGACTCAAAGGTATTCGGAGGGGCGCGGAGCTCCTATAATTCACCCCTCCACTTT. This translates into CASDSKVFGGARSSYNSPLHF. The full variable domain, with the rest looked up from reference TRBV7-3 and TRBJ1-6, is GAGVSQTPSNKVTEKGKYVELRCDPISGHTALYWYRQSLGQGPEFLIYFQGTGAADDSGLPNDRFFAVRPEGSVSTLKIQRTERGDSAVYLCASDSKVFGGARSSYNSPLHFGNGTRLTVT.

The chain carries TRBV6-5 and TRBJ2-7; 8 bases align to TRBD1. The CDR3 spans 14 residues. J gave up 4 bases and V 11 bases, and 13 bases lay outside the gene matches. Germline values: CDR1 MNHEY, CDR2 SVGAGI. The CDR3 coding sequence is TGTGCCTCTACCAGGGGGCAAATGGGTTACGAGCAGTACTTC. This codes for CASTRGQMGYEQYF.

The CDR3 spells CASSSTGTEGMVGYTF. The CDR3 DNA sequence: TGTGCCAGCAGTTCCACCGGGACAGAAGGGATGGTTGGCTACACCTTC. V usage is TRBV28 and J usage is TRBJ1-2, with TRBD1 identical over 7 bases. Trimming removed 4 bases from V and 7 bases from J; junction bases left unmatched: 15. The CDR3 has 16 amino acids. CDR1 is MDHEN and CDR2 is SYDVKM in the germline V gene.

The chain uses TRBV7-2 and TRBJ2-7; 8 nucleotides agree with TRBD2. With 3 bases clipped from V and 6 bases from J, the junction kept 10 bases outside the gene matches. Germline CDR1 SGHTA, CDR2 FQGNSA. The CDR3 is 15 amino acids. CDR3 DNA sequence: TGTGCCAGCAGCTTGGAGACTAGCGCTGGTACCGAGCAGTACTTC. This encodes CASSLETSAGTEQYF.

With regard to this clone: The DNA is omitted, as the CDR3 cannot be located on it reliably, and the CDR3 follows TCRdb's listing. The genes are TRBV19 and TRBJ2-2; TRBD1, as called in the table, went unchecked against the DNA. Germline CDR1 is LNHDA and CDR2 is SQIVND (reference sequence). The CDR3 adds up to 17 amino acids, both ends counted. The CDR3 protein is CASFPSSGWRRAGELFF.

The chain links TRBV11-2 to TRBJ1-1; the D is unclear. This CDR3 spans 11 amino acids. Germline V gene sequence: CDR1 SGHAT, CDR2 FQNNGV. Between the trimmed V and J ends, which lost 2 bases and 6 bases, there was a span of 4 bases. The CDR3, as DNA: TGTGCCAGCAGCTTACAGGCTGAAGCTTTCTTT. Translating it yields CASSLQAEAFF.

This chain joins TRBV24-1 and TRBJ2-2; TRBD2 might be the D (6 bases). Deletions cut 1 base from V and 8 bases from J, with 16 bases between. This CDR3 has 16 amino acids. Per germline, CDR1 KGHDR and CDR2 SFDVKD. The CDR3 DNA sequence: TGTGCCACCAGTGATTTCAGGCCTAGCGAGCCGGGGGAGCTGTTTTTT. It codes for CATSDFRPSEPGELFF.

The chain is built from TRBV27 and TRBJ2-1; weak D call: TRBD1 (6 bases). V was pared by 5 bases and J by 4 bases, with 9 bases between. Per the germline V gene, CDR1 is MNHEY and CDR2 is SMNVEV (reference sequence). This CDR3 is built from 13 residues. DNA of the CDR3: TGTGCCAGCAGTGTGACAGGTTACAATGAGCAGTTCTTC. Translating gives CASSVTGYNEQFF.

The V and J genes are TRBV18 and TRBJ1-4, with unresolved D. This CDR3 is built from 14 residues. Per germline, CDR1 KGHSH and CDR2 LQKENI. V was trimmed by 2 bases and J by 8 bases, leaving 12 bases between them. The CDR3 reads CASSPGREREKLFF. CDR3 bases: TGTGCCAGCTCACCAGGCCGGGAACGGGAAAAACTGTTTTTT. Filled out from reference TRBV18 and TRBJ1-4, the complete variable domain reads NAGVMQNPRHLVRRRGQEARLRCSPMKGHSHVYWYRQLPEEGLKFMVYLQKENIIDESGMPKERFSAEFPKEGPSILRIQQVVRGDSAAYFCASSPGREREKLFFGSGTQLSVL.

The V and J genes are TRBV19 and TRBJ1-1; TRBD1 matches 12 bases. CDR3 length equals 14 residues. Unmatched junction bases numbered 6, after V lost 5 bases and J lost 8 bases. Germline CDR1 reads LNHDA; CDR2 reads SQIVND (reference sequence). In nucleotides, the CDR3 is TGTGCCAGTAGTCCCGGGGGACAGGGGGCGGAAGCTTTCTTT. This translates into CASSPGGQGAEAFF.

The chain uses TRBV7-8 and TRBJ2-7, with 7 positions matching TRBD1. From germline, CDR1 is SGHVS and CDR2 FQNEAQ. The length of the CDR3 is 15 residues. V dropped 7 bases and J dropped 6; count of bases not matched to a gene: 15. The CDR3 DNA sequence: TGTGCCAGCAAAGACAGGGCCCCCACCTCCGGCGAGCAGTACTTC. Residues: CASKDRAPTSGEQYF.

This chain connects TRBV9 to TRBJ2-5, with a possible D match to TRBD2 (6 bases). Looked up from germline, CDR1 is SGDLS and CDR2 is YYNGEE. Deletions cut 0 bases from V and 4 bases from J, with 13 bases between. This CDR3 has 15 residues. The CDR3 region is CASSVVGGAGETQYF. DNA of the CDR3: TGTGCCAGCAGCGTAGTTGGGGGAGCGGGAGAGACCCAGTACTTC.

This clone was recorded once. The genes are TRBV7-8 and TRBJ1-6, with 10 bases matching TRBD1. Germline V gene data show CDR1 as SGHVS and CDR2 as FQNEAQ. Losses at the gene ends were 2 bases for V and 7 bases for J; bases not matched to a gene: 8. CDR3 length: 17 residues. This CDR3 is CASSLFRDRGLNSPLHF. In nucleotides, the CDR3 is TGTGCCAGCAGCTTATTCCGGGACAGGGGTTTAAATTCACCCCTCCACTTT.

J is TRBJ2-1 and V is TRBV19, with 9 bases lining up with TRBD1. V dropped 3 bases and J dropped 7; count of bases not matched to a gene: 4. This CDR3 has 14 residues. Germline assignment: CDR1 LNHDA and CDR2 SQIVND (reference sequence). CDR3 nucleotides: TGTGCCAGTAGTATTTACAGGGGGCAGAATGAGCAGTTCTTC. Its protein is CASSIYRGQNEQFF.

The count of this clone is one. CDR3 bases: TGTGCCAGCAGTGCAGGAGGTTCCGACTATGGCTACACCTTC. Encoded protein: CASSAGGSDYGYTF. The chain is built from TRBV7-9 and TRBJ1-2; D unclear. CDR3 length equals 14 residues. Germline-derived CDR1 and CDR2 are SEHNR and FQNEAQ (reference sequence). The V end was cut by 6 bases, the J end by 3 bases, with 14 bases between.

This clone is a singleton in its sample. The chain uses TRBV19 and TRBJ2-1; 10 bases match TRBD2. The length of the CDR3 is 13 residues. Trimming cost V 4 bases and J 9 bases; bases outside gene matches: 3. Germline CDR1 reads LNHDA; CDR2 reads SQIVND (reference sequence). The chain's CDR3 is CASSKEREGEQFF. For the CDR3, the DNA is TGTGCCAGTAGTAAGGAGCGGGAGGGTGAGCAGTTCTTC.

The V call is TRBV27, the J call TRBJ2-1; no definite D call. V dropped 6 bases and J dropped 0 bases, with 9 bases sitting between them. The CDR3 is 14 residues long. Germline V lookup: CDR1 MNHEY, CDR2 SMNVEV (reference sequence). The CDR3 spells CASRPPSSYNEQFF. The CDR3 region has the DNA TGTGCCAGCAGACCCCCGAGCTCCTACAATGAGCAGTTCTTC.

J is TRBJ2-7 and V is TRBV9; D is unresolved. Trimming took 0 bases from V and 0 from J, leaving 13 bases between them. Germline CDR1 reads SGDLS; CDR2 reads YYNGEE. The CDR3 runs to 16 residues. The CDR3: CASSVGLAVSSYEQYF. The DNA for the CDR3 is TGTGCCAGCAGCGTAGGACTCGCGGTGAGCTCCTACGAGCAGTACTTC.

CDR3 loop: CASRLGGGAYGYTF. The CDR3 coding sequence is TGTGCCAGCAGACTTGGGGGAGGGGCCTATGGCTACACCTTC. The V gene is TRBV7-2, the J gene TRBJ1-2, with D tentatively TRBD1 (5 bases). In germline, CDR1 is SGHTA, CDR2 FQGNSA. CDR3 length: 14 amino acids. Trimming left V 6 bases short and J 4 bases short, with 15 bases between. The full variable domain, in which reference TRBV7-2 and TRBJ1-2 provide the parts outside the CDR3, is GAGVSQSPSNKVTEKGKDVELRCDPISGHTALYWYRQSLGQGLEFLIYFQGNSAPDKSGLPSDRFSAERTGGSVSTLTIQRTQQEDSAVYLCASRLGGGAYGYTFGSGTRLTVV.

CDR3 nucleotides: TGTGCCAGCAGTGCTCGGGGACAAATTACTTACGAGCAGTACTTC. It specifies CASSARGQITYEQYF. V usage is TRBV2 and J usage is TRBJ2-7; D possibly corresponds to TRBD1 (6 bases). From germline, CDR1 is SNHLY and CDR2 FYNNEI. V dropped 4 bases and J dropped 4 bases, with 17 bases sitting between them. This CDR3 has 15 amino acids.

V is TRBV7-3 and J is TRBJ2-7; TRBD1 is a possible D gene (6 bases). Germline CDR1 SGHTA, CDR2 FQGTGA. Trimming removed 1 base from V and 0 bases from J, with 7 bases in between. CDR3 length: 14 amino acids. The CDR3 DNA sequence: TGTGCCAGCAGCTTAAGGACAGCCTCCTACGAGCAGTACTTC. It encodes CASSLRTASYEQYF.

This chain connects TRBV11-2 to TRBJ2-3; D is perhaps TRBD1 (6 bases). Germline-derived CDR1 and CDR2 are SGHAT and FQNNGV. This CDR3 region has 12 residues. V gave up 7 bases and J gave up 12 bases, with 17 bases separating them. The CDR3 DNA is TGTGCCAGCACCCCAGGGACGGGACAACAGTATTTT. Translating it yields CASTPGTGQQYF.

This chain joins TRBV5-4 and TRBJ2-2; D gene uncertain. Germline V lookup: CDR1 SGHNT, CDR2 YYREEE (reference sequence). This CDR3 has 15 amino acids. With 1 base removed from V and 0 bases from J, the gap between germline ends came to 7 bases. CDR3 coding DNA: TGTGCCAGCAGCTTGATTCTAGCGAACACCGGGGAGCTGTTTTTT. As protein: CASSLILANTGELFF.

The rearrangement links TRBV7-8 to TRBJ2-7; tentatively, D is TRBD1 (6 bases). This CDR3 comprises 15 residues. Trimming took 0 bases from V and 6 from J, leaving 15 bases between them. Germline V gene lookup returns CDR1 SGHVS and CDR2 FQNEAQ. The CDR3 here is CASSLALQGHFEQYF. CDR3 bases: TGTGCCAGCAGCTTAGCGCTACAGGGACACTTCGAGCAGTACTTC.

The chain joins TRBV27 to TRBJ1-2, with D possibly matching TRBD1 (6 bases). The CDR3 has 15 amino acids. The germline V and J ends were trimmed by 3 bases and 5 bases, with 16 bases remaining between them. CDR1 and CDR2 (germline): MNHEY, SMNVEV (reference sequence). CDR3 in amino acids: CASSLLPGQIYGYTF. As DNA, the CDR3 is TGTGCCAGCAGTTTGTTACCGGGACAAATATATGGCTACACCTTC.